The clone carrying this T cell receptor (beta chain) was counted between two and nine times. Its antigen is as yet unknown. Those patients picked for sequencing had displayed CD8+CD57+ cell expansion on flow cytometry. Each patient carried a diagnosis of severe acquired aplastic anemia. This entry belongs to a study of CD8+CD57+ T cells in acquired aplastic anemia. Study in general: Mean yield of DNA from sorted CD4+ and CD8+ cells was about 3.2 ug. Study-level findings and limits: With respect to CD8+ Simpson's diversity, patients and controls did not differ significantly. Common to patients and controls were twenty-nine CD8+ CDR3 sequences.

Per germline, CDR1 KGHDR and CDR2 SFDVKD. The CDR3 is made up of 13 amino acids. Trimming left V 3 bases short and J 5 bases short, with 10 bases between. The template for TCR beta VDJ and CDR3 sequence profiling was genomic DNA. One entry per CDR3 protein results from TCRdb running MiXCR on the reads. The table has under 350,000 distinct CDR3 sequences, 56% seen once. This sequence originates from a human donor with aplastic anemia. The sequencing sample was made of sorted CD4+, CD8+, or CD8+CD57+ T cells (not recorded which) from PBMCs. This chain links TRBV24-1 with TRBJ2-7; D is ambiguous. The CDR3 loop reads CATSDLIADEQYF. The DNA for the CDR3 is TGTGCCACCAGTGATCTCATTGCCGACGAGCAGTACTTC.